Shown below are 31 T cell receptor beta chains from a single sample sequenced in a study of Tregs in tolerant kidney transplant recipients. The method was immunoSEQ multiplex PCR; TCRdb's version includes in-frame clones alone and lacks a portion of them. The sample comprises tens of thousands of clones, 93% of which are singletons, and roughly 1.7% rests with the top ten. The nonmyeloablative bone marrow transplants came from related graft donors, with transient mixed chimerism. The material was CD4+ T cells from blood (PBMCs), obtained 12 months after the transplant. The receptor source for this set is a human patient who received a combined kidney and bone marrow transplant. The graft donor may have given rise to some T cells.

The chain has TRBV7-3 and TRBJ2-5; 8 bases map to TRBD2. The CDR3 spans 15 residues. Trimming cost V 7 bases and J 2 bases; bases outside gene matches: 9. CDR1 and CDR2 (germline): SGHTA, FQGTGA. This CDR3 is CASNATGGAQETQYF. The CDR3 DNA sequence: TGTGCCAGCAACGCTACCGGGGGGGCGCAAGAGACCCAGTACTTC.

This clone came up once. The CDR3 loop reads CASSLLPGQRNTEAFF. The CDR3 coding sequence is TGTGCCAGCAGTTTGTTACCGGGACAGAGGAACACTGAAGCTTTCTTT. This rearrangement joins TRBV27 to TRBJ1-1, with 7 bases identical to TRBD1. This CDR3 comprises 16 residues. V lost 3 bases to trimming and J lost 1 base; unmatched junction nucleotides: 8. Germline lookup yields CDR1 MNHEY and CDR2 SMNVEV (reference sequence).

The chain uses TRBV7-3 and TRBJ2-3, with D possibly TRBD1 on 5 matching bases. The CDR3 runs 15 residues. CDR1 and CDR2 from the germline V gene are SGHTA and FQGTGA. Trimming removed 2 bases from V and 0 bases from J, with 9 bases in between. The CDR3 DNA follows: TGTGCCAGCAGCTTAGGGCAGGGTAGCACAGATACGCAGTATTTT. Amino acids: CASSLGQGSTDTQYF. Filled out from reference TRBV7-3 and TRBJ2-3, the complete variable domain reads GAGVSQTPSNKVTEKGKYVELRCDPISGHTALYWYRQSLGQGPEFLIYFQGTGAADDSGLPNDRFFAVRPEGSVSTLKIQRTERGDSAVYLCASSLGQGSTDTQYFGPGTRLTVL.

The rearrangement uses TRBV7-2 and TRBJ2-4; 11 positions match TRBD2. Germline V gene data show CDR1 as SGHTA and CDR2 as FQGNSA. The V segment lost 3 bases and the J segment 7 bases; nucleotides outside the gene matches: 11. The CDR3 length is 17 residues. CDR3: CASSLSLASGRRNIQYF. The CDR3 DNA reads TGTGCCAGCAGCTTGTCCCTGGCTAGCGGGAGGAGGAACATTCAGTACTTC.

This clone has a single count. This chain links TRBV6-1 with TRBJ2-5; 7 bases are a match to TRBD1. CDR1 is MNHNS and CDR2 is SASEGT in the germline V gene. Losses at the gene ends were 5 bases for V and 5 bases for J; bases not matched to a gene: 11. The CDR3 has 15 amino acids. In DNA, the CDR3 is TGTGCCAGCAGTAAGAACAGGGGTGGTGGGGAGACCCAGTACTTC. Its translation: CASSKNRGGGETQYF.

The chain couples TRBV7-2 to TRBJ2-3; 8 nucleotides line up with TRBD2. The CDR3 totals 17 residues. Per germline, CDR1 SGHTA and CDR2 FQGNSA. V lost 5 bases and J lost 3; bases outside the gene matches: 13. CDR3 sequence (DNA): TGTGCCAGCAGCACCAAGACCTGGCAGCGGGAGACAGATACGCAGTATTTT. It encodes CASSTKTWQRETDTQYF.

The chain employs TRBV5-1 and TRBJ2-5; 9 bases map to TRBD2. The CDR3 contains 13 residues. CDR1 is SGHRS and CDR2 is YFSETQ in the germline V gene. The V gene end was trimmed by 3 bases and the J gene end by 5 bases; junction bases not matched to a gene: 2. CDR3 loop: CASSSSGTETQYF. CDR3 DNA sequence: TGCGCCAGCAGCTCTAGCGGGACGGAGACCCAGTACTTC.

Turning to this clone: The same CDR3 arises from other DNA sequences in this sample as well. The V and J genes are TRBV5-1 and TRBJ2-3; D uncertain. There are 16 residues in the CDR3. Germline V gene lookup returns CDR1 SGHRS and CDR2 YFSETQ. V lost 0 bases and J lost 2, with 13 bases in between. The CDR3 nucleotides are TGCGCCAGCAGCTTGGTTCTAGGCCCTACCACAGATACGCAGTATTTT. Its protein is CASSLVLGPTTDTQYF.

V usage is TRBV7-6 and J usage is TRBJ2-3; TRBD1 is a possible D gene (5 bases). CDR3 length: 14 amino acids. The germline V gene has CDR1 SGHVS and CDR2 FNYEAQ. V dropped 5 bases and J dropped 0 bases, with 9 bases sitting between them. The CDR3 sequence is CASSDSGSTDTQYF. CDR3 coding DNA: TGTGCCAGCAGCGACTCAGGGAGCACAGATACGCAGTATTTT.

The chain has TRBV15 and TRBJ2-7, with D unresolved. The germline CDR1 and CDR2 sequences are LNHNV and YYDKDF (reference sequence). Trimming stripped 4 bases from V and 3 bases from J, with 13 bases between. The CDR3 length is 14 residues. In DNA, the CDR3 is TGTGCCACCAGCAAGGCGGCGCTATACTACGAGCAGTACTTC. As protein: CATSKAALYYEQYF.

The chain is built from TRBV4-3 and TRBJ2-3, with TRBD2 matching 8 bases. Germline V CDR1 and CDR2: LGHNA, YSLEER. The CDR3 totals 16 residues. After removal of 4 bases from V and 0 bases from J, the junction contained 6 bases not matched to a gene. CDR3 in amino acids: CASSRNSGASTDTQYF. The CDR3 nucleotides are TGCGCCAGCAGCCGCAATAGCGGGGCTAGCACAGATACGCAGTATTTT.

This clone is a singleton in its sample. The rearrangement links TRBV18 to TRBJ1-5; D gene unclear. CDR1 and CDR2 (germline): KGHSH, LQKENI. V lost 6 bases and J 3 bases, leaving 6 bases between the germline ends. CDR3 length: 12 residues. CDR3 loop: CASSIFNQPQHF. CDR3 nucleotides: TGTGCCAGCTCCATTTTCAATCAGCCCCAGCATTTT.

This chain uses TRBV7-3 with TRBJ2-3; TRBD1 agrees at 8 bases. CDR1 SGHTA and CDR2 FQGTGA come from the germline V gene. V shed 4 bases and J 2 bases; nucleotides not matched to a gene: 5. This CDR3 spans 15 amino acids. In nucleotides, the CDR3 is TGTGCCAGCAGCTGGACAGGGCGAATCACAGATACGCAGTATTTT. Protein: CASSWTGRITDTQYF.

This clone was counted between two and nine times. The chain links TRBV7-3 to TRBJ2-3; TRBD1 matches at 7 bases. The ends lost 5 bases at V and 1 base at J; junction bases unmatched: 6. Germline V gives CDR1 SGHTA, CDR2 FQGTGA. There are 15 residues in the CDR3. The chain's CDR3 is CASSLQGPGTDTQYF. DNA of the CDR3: TGTGCCAGCAGCCTACAGGGGCCGGGCACAGATACGCAGTATTTT.

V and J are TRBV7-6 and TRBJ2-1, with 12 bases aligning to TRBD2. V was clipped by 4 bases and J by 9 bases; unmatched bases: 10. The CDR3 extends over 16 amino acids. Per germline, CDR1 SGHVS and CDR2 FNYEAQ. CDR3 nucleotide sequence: TGTGCCAGCAGCTCAGTGACTAGCGGGAGACCTTTTGAGCAGTTCTTC. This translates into CASSSVTSGRPFEQFF.

The CDR3 DNA follows: TGCGCCAGCAGCCAAGATAACCCCGGGCGGGCTTACGAGCAGTACTTC. This encodes CASSQDNPGRAYEQYF. The V call is TRBV4-3, the J call TRBJ2-7; maybe TRBD2 (5 bases). Germline lookup yields CDR1 LGHNA and CDR2 YSLEER. The CDR3 extends over 16 amino acids. The V end was cut by 0 bases, the J end by 4 bases, with 16 bases between.

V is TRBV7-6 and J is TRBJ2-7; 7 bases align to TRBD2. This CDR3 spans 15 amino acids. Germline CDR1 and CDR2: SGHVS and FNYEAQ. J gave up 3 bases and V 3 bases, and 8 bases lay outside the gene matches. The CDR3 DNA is TGTGCCAGCAGCTTTCGCGGGACTATCGGCTACGAGCAGTACTTC. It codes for CASSFRGTIGYEQYF.

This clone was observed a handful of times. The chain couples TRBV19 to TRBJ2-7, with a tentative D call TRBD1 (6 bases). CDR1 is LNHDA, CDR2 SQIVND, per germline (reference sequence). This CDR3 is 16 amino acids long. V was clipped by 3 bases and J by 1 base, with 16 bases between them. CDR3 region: CASSIPGQRNSYEQYF. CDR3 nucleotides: TGTGCCAGTAGTATCCCCGGACAGAGAAATTCCTACGAGCAGTACTTC.

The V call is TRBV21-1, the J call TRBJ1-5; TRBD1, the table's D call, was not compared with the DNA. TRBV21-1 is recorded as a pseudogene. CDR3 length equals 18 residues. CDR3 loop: CASSCGWITGKSNQPQHF. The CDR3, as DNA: TGTGCCAGCAGCTGCGGATGGATTACAGGGAAGAGCAATCAGCCCCAGCATTTT.

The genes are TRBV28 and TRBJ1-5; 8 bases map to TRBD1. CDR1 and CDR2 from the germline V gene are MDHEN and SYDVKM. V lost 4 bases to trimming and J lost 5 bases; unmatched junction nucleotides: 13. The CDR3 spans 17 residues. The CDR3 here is CASSSRQGPYIDQPQHF. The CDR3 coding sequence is TGTGCCAGCAGTTCCCGACAGGGGCCCTACATAGATCAGCCCCAGCATTTT.

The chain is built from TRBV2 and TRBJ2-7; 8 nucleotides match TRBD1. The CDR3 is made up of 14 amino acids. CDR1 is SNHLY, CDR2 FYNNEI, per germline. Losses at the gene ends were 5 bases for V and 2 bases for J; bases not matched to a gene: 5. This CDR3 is CASSPRQGTYEQYF. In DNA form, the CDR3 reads TGTGCCAGCAGTCCACGACAGGGGACCTACGAGCAGTACTTC. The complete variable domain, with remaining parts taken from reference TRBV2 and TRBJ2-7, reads EPEVTQTPSHQVTQMGQEVILRCVPISNHLYFYWYRQILGQKVEFLVSFYNNEISEKSEIFDDQFSVERPDGSNFTLKIRSTKLEDSAMYFCASSPRQGTYEQYFGPGTRLTVT.

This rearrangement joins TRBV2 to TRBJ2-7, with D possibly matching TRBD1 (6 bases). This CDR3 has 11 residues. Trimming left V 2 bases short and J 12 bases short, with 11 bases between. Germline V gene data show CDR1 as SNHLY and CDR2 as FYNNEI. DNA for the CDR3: TGTGCCAGCAGTGAATGGCAGGGGTCGTACTTC. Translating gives CASSEWQGSYF.

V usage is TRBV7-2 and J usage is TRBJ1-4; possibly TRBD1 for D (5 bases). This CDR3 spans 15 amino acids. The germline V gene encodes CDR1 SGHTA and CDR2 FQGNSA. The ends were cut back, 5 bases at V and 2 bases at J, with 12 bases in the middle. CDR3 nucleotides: TGTGCCAGCAGCCCCCAGGGAGGGACTAATGAAAAACTGTTTTTT. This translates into CASSPQGGTNEKLFF.

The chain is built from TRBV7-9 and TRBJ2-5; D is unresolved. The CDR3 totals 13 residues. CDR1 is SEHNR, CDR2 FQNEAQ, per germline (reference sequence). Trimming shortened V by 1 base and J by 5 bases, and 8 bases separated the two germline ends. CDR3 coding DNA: TGTGCCAGCAGCTTAGGCCCCCAGGAGACCCAGTACTTC. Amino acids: CASSLGPQETQYF.

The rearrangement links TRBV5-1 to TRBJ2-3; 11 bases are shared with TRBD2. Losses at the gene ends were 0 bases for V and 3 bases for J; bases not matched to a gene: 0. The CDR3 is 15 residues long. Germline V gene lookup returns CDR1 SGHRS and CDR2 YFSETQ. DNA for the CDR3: TGCGCCAGCAGCTTGGGGACTAGCGGGACAGATACGCAGTATTTT. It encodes CASSLGTSGTDTQYF.

The CDR3 coding sequence is TGCAGCGTTGGAACAGGGGGCTTCGCCGGGGAGCTGTTTTTT. Protein: CSVGTGGFAGELFF. This chain links TRBV29-1 with TRBJ2-2; TRBD1 agrees at 9 bases. The trim removed 4 bases at V and 6 bases at J, leaving 6 bases unmatched. This CDR3 has 14 residues. CDR1 is SQVTM, CDR2 ANQGSEA, per germline.

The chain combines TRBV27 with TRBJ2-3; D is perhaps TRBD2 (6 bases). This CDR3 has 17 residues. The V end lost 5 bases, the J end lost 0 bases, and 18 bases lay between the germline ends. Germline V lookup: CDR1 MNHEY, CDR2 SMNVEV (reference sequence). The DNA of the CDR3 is TGTGCCAGCAGTAGAAGGGGTCTGCGGGGAAGCACAGATACGCAGTATTTT. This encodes CASSRRGLRGSTDTQYF.

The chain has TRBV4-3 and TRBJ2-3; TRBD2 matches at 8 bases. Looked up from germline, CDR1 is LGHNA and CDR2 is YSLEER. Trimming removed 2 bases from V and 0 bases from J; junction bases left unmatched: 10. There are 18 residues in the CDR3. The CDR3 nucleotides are TGCGCCAGCAGCCAAACACTGTTAGCGGGGCAGAGCACAGATACGCAGTATTTT. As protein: CASSQTLLAGQSTDTQYF.

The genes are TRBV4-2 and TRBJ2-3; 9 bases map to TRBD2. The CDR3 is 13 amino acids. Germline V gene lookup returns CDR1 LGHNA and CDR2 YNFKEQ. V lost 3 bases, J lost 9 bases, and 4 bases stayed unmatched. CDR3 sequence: CASSQVAGVTQYF. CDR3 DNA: TGTGCCAGCAGCCAGGTAGCGGGGGTAACGCAGTATTTT.

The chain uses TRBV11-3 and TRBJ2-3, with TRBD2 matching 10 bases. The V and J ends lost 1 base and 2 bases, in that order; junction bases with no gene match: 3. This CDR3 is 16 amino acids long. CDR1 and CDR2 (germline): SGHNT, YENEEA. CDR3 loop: CASSLGTSGFTDTQYF. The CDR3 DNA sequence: TGTGCCAGCAGCTTAGGGACTAGCGGATTCACAGATACGCAGTATTTT.

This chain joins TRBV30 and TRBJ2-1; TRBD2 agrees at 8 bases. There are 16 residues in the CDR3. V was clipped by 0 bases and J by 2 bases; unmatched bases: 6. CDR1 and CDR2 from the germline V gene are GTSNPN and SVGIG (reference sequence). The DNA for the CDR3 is TGTGCCTGGAGTGTAAACACTAGCGGACCCTACAATGAGCAGTTCTTC. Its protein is CAWSVNTSGPYNEQFF.